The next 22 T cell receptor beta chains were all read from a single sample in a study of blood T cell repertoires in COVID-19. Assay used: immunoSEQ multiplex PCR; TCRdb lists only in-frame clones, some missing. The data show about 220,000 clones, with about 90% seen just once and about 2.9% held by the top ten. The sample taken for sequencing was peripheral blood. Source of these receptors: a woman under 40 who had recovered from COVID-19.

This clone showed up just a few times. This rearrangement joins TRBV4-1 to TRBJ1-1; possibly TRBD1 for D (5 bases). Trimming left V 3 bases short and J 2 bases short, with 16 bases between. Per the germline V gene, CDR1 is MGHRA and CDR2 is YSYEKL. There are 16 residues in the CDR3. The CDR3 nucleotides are TGCGCCAGCAGCCAGTCCCGACAGCCACTAAACACTGAAGCTTTCTTT. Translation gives CASSQSRQPLNTEAFF.

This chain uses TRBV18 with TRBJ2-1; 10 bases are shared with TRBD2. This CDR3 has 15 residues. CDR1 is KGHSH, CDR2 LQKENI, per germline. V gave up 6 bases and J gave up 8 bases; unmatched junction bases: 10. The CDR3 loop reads CASSPSGGAVDEQFF. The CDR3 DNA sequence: TGTGCCAGCTCCCCCAGCGGGGGGGCCGTCGATGAGCAGTTCTTC.

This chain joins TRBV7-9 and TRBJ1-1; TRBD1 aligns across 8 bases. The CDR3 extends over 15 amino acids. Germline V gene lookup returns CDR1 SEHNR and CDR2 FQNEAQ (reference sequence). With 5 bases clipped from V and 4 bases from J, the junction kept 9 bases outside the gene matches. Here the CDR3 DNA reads TGTGCCAGCAGCCCATACAACACAGGGGGCACTGAAGCTTTCTTT. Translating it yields CASSPYNTGGTEAFF.

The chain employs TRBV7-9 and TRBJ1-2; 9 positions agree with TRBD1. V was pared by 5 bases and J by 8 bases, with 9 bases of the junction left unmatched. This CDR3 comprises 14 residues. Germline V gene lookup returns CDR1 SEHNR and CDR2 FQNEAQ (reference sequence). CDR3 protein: CASSQDRGREGYTF. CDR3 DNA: TGTGCCAGCAGCCAGGACAGGGGAAGAGAGGGCTACACCTTC.

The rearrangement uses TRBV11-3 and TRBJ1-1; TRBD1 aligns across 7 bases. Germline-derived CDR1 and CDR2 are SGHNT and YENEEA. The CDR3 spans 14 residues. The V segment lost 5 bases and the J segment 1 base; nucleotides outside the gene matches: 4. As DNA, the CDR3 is TGTGCCAGCAGCGCCCAGGGGGGGAACACTGAAGCTTTCTTT. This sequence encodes CASSAQGGNTEAFF.

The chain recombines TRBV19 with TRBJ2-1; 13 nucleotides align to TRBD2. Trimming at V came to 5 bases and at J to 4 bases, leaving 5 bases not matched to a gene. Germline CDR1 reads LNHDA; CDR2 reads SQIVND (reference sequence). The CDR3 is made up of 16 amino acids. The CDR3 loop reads CASSPLLAGGYNEQFF. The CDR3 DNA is TGTGCCAGTAGTCCTTTACTAGCGGGGGGGTACAATGAGCAGTTCTTC.

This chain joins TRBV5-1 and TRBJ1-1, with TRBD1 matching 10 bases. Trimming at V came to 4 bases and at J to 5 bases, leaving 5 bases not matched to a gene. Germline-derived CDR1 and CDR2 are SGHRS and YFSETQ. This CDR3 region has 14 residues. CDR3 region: CASSEGDRGTEAFF. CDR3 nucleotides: TGCGCCAGCAGCGAGGGGGACAGGGGAACTGAAGCTTTCTTT.

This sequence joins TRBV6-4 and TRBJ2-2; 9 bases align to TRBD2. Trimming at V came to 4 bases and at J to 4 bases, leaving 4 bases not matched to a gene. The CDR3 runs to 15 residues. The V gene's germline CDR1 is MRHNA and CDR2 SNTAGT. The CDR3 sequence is CASSALAGSTGELFF. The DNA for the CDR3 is TGTGCCAGCAGTGCACTAGCGGGTTCCACCGGGGAGCTGTTTTTT.

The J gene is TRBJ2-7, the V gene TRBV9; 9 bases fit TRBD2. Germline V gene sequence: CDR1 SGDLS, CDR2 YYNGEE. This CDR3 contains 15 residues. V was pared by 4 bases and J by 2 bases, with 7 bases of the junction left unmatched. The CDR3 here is CASSTLAGAAYEQYF. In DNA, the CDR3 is TGTGCCAGCAGCACGTTAGCGGGGGCTGCCTACGAGCAGTACTTC.

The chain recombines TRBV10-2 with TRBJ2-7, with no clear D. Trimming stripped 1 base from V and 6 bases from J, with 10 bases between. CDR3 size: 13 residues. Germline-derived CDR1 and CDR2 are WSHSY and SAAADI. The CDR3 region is CASSEFPFSEQYF. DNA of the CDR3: TGCGCCAGCAGTGAGTTTCCTTTTTCCGAGCAGTACTTC.

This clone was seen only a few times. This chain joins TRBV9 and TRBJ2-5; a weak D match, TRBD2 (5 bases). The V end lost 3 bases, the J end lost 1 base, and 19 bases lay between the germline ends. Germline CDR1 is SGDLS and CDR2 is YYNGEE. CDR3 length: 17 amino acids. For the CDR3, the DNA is TGTGCCAGCAGCGCCTCGGGGATTTTGGCAGGCCAAGAGACCCAGTACTTC. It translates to CASSASGILAGQETQYF.

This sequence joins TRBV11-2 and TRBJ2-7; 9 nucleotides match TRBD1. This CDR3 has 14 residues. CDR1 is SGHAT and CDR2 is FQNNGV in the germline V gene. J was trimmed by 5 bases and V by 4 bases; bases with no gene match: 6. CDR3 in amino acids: CASSSAGQGHEQYF. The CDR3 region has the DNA TGTGCCAGCAGCTCTGCGGGACAGGGCCACGAGCAGTACTTC.

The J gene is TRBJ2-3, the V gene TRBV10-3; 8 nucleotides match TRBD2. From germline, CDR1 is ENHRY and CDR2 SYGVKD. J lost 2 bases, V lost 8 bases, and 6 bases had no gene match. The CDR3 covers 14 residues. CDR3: CAIGLAGSTDTQYF. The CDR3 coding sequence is TGTGCCATCGGGTTAGCGGGGTCCACAGATACGCAGTATTTT.

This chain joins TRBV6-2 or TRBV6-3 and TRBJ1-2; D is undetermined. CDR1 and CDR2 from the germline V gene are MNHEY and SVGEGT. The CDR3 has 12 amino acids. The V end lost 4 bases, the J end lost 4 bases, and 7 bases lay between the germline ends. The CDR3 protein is CASSFKFYGYTF. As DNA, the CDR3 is TGTGCCAGCAGTTTTAAATTCTATGGCTACACCTTC.

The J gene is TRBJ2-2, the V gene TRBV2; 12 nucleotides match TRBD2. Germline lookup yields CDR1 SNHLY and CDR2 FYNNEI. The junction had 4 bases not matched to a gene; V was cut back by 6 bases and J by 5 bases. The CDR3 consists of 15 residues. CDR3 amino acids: CASRRLAGETGELFF. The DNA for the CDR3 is TGTGCCAGCAGGAGACTAGCGGGGGAAACCGGGGAGCTGTTTTTT.

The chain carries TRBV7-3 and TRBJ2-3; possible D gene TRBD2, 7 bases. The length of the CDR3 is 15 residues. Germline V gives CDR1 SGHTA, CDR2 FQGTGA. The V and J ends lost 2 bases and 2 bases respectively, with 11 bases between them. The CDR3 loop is CASSLSGGLTDTQYF. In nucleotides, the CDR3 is TGTGCCAGCAGCTTATCCGGGGGGCTCACAGATACGCAGTATTTT. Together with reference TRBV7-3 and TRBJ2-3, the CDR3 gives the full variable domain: GAGVSQTPSNKVTEKGKYVELRCDPISGHTALYWYRQSLGQGPEFLIYFQGTGAADDSGLPNDRFFAVRPEGSVSTLKIQRTERGDSAVYLCASSLSGGLTDTQYFGPGTRLTVL.

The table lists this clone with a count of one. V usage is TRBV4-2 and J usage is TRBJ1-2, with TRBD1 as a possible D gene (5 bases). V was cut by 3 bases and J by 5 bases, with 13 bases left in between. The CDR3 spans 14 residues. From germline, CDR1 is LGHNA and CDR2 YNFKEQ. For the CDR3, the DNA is TGTGCCAGCAGCCAGGATAGGGGCCAGTATGGCTACACCTTC. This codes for CASSQDRGQYGYTF.

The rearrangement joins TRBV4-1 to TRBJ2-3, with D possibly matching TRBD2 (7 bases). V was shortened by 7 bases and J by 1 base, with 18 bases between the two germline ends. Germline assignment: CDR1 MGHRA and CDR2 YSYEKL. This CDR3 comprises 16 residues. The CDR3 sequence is CASTVAAGAGTDTQYF. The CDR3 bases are TGCGCCAGCACGGTGGCGGCGGGGGCCGGCACAGATACGCAGTATTTT.

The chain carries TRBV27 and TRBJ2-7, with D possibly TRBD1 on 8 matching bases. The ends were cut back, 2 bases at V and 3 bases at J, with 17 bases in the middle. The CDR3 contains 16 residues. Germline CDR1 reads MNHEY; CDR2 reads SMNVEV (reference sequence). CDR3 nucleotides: TGTGCCAGCAGTTTAATTTCCACAGGGGGGGTCTACGAGCAGTACTTC. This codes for CASSLISTGGVYEQYF.

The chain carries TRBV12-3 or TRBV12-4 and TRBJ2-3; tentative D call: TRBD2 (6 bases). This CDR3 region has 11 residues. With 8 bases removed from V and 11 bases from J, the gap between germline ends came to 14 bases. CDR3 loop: CASGSQAGQYF. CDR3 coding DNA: TGTGCCAGCGGCAGTCAAGCGGGGCAGTATTTT.

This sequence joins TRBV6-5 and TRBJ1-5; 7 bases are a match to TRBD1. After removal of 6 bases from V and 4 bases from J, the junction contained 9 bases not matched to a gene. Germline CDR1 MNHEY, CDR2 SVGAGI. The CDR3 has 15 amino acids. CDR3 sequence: CASRTGQARNQPQHF. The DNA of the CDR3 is TGTGCCAGCAGGACAGGACAGGCTAGAAATCAGCCCCAGCATTTT.

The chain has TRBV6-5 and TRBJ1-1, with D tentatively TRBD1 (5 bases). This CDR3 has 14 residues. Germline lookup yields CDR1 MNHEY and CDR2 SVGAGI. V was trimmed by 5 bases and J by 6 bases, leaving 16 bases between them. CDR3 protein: CASSHRPGGSEAFF. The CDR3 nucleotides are TGTGCCAGCAGTCACAGGCCCGGGGGGTCTGAAGCTTTCTTT.